The 32 T cell receptor beta chains listed next were all sequenced from one sample in a study of cytomegalovirus exposure and HLA in healthy donors (dated by TCRdb to about 2017). Library creation used the immunoSEQ multiplex PCR assay. The multiplex PCR relied on a mix of 60 forward primers for TCR Vbeta segments and 13 reverse primers for TCR Jbeta segments. TCRdb mirrors the immuneACCESS table, restricted to in-frame sequences. Some clones are absent from its copies; in checked studies, under half trace to an unresolved V gene, and the reason for the others is unknown. Counted in this sample were 110,000 to 150,000 clones; about 72% of them appeared once. The ten largest clones capture 4% to 5.5% of the sample. The sequenced sample was PBMCs. The source is a man in his sixties in good health and CMV-seronegative.

The chain uses TRBV19 and TRBJ1-5, with 7 bases identical to TRBD1. The CDR3 totals 13 residues. The germline CDR1 and CDR2 sequences are LNHDA and SQIVND (reference sequence). The CDR3 DNA follows: TGTGCAACAGGGGTCCCGGCGGGTCAGCCCCAGCATTTT. Amino acids: CATGVPAGQPQHF. Full variable domain (outside the CDR3, taken from reference TRBV19 and TRBJ1-5): DGGITQSPKYLFRKEGQNVTLSCEQNLNHDAMYWYRQDPGQGLRLIYYSQIVNDFQKGDIAEGYSVSREKKESFPLTVTSAQKNPTAFYLCATGVPAGQPQHFGDGTRLSIL.

Turning to this clone: The sample contains more than one DNA sequence encoding this CDR3. In DNA form, the CDR3 reads TGCGCCAGCAGATCCGGGACCAGCGGGTACGAGCAGTACTTC. This encodes CASRSGTSGYEQYF. The chain employs TRBV5-1 and TRBJ2-7; the D gene is possibly TRBD2 (6 bases). This CDR3 comprises 14 residues. Germline CDR1 SGHRS, CDR2 YFSETQ. The germline V and J ends were trimmed by 5 bases and 4 bases, with 16 bases remaining between them.

The chain uses TRBV28 and TRBJ1-1, with TRBD1 identical over 9 bases. The CDR3 length is 15 residues. The germline V gene encodes CDR1 MDHEN and CDR2 SYDVKM. Trimming removed 5 bases from V and 6 bases from J; junction bases left unmatched: 10. This chain's CDR3 is CASSAMTGGGAEAFF. Here the CDR3 DNA reads TGTGCCAGCAGTGCCATGACAGGGGGAGGAGCTGAAGCTTTCTTT.

This clone has only a few counts. For the CDR3, the DNA is TGCGCCAGCAGCTTGGACCCAACGGGACACCTCATCACTGAAGCTTTCTTT. Protein: CASSLDPTGHLITEAFF. This chain links TRBV5-1 with TRBJ1-1; D might be TRBD1 (6 bases). Germline CDR1 SGHRS, CDR2 YFSETQ. This CDR3 has 17 amino acids. Trimming removed 0 bases at V and 4 bases at J, with 19 bases between.

This clone has only a few counts. The gene calls are TRBV18 and TRBJ2-1, with 7 nucleotides matching TRBD2. Losses at the gene ends were 1 base for V and 8 bases for J; bases not matched to a gene: 5. There are 14 residues in the CDR3. Germline loops: CDR1 KGHSH, CDR2 LQKENI. CDR3 nucleotides: TGTGCCAGCTCACCACTGGGGGAGGGCCATGAGCAGTTCTTC. It translates to CASSPLGEGHEQFF.

The chain employs TRBV5-4 and TRBJ2-1, with unresolved D. Germline CDR1 is SGHNT and CDR2 is YYREEE (reference sequence). The CDR3 contains 14 residues. The germline V and J ends were trimmed by 3 bases and 4 bases, with 11 bases remaining between them. The chain's CDR3 is CASSSIRVYNEQFF. CDR3 in DNA: TGTGCCAGCAGCTCCATCCGGGTTTACAATGAGCAGTTCTTC.

This rearrangement joins TRBV29-1 to TRBJ2-2; 9 bases agree with TRBD2. Germline values: CDR1 SQVTM, CDR2 ANQGSEA. The V and J ends lost 6 bases and 0 bases, in that order; junction bases with no gene match: 5. This CDR3 contains 15 residues. The CDR3 loop is CSVRAGGTNTGELFF. CDR3 DNA: TGCAGCGTCCGAGCGGGAGGTACGAACACCGGGGAGCTGTTTTTT.

The J gene is TRBJ2-2, the V gene TRBV28; 10 bases line up with TRBD1. J was trimmed by 3 bases and V by 6 bases; bases with no gene match: 16. CDR3 length: 19 amino acids. The V gene's germline CDR1 is MDHEN and CDR2 SYDVKM. The CDR3 spells CASSLTTGGRGEDTGELFF. The CDR3 nucleotides read TGTGCCAGCAGCCTTACGACAGGGGGCAGGGGGGAGGACACCGGGGAGCTGTTTTTT.

The chain joins TRBV6-1 to TRBJ1-1, with D hard to call. The CDR3 runs 12 residues. V lost 6 bases and J 6 bases, leaving 11 bases between the germline ends. From germline, CDR1 is MNHNS and CDR2 SASEGT. The CDR3 sequence: CASSVPEAEAFF. In nucleotides, the CDR3 is TGTGCCAGCAGCGTGCCAGAAGCTGAAGCTTTCTTT.

V is TRBV30 and J is TRBJ2-3; 8 bases map to TRBD2. Germline CDR1 is GTSNPN and CDR2 is SVGIG (reference sequence). This CDR3 has 13 residues. Trimming took 4 bases from V and 8 from J; bases not matched to a gene: 8. The CDR3 DNA reads TGTGCCTGGACCCTGCCGGGAGGGAGTACGCAGTATTTT. Translation gives CAWTLPGGSTQYF.

This clone turned up a few times. The chain has TRBV9 and TRBJ1-5; D is uncertain. V was clipped by 3 bases and J by 4 bases, with 11 bases between them. The CDR3 has 14 residues. Per germline, CDR1 SGDLS and CDR2 YYNGEE. The CDR3 sequence: CASSDGRPNQPQHF. Here the CDR3 DNA reads TGTGCCAGCAGCGATGGCAGGCCGAATCAGCCCCAGCATTTT.

The chain combines TRBV13 with TRBJ2-7, with 7 bases matching TRBD1. CDR3 length: 14 amino acids. Germline V gives CDR1 PRHDT, CDR2 FYEKMQ (reference sequence). Trimming at V came to 4 bases and at J to 1 base, leaving 4 bases not matched to a gene. CDR3 amino acids: CASSSTDRSYEQYF. The CDR3, as DNA: TGTGCCAGCAGCTCTACGGACAGGTCCTACGAGCAGTACTTC.

The CDR3: CASSTRGRANTGELFF. The CDR3 nucleotides are TGCGCCAGCAGCACTAGGGGGAGGGCGAACACCGGGGAGCTGTTTTTT. This chain connects TRBV4-1 to TRBJ2-2; tentative D call: TRBD2 (7 bases). The germline V and J ends were trimmed by 5 bases and 0 bases, with 13 bases remaining between them. This CDR3 is 16 amino acids long. The germline V gene has CDR1 MGHRA and CDR2 YSYEKL.

In this sample, this clone turned up once. This CDR3 is CSVQTSGSRKDTQYF. The CDR3 nucleotides read TGCAGCGTGCAGACTAGCGGGAGCCGAAAAGATACGCAGTATTTT. The rearrangement links TRBV29-1 to TRBJ2-3, with 12 bases lining up with TRBD2. Per the germline V gene, CDR1 is SQVTM and CDR2 is ANQGSEA. The CDR3 has 15 residues. Germline trimming cut 6 bases from V and 5 bases from J; bases unmatched to any gene: 9.

This chain joins TRBV4-2 and TRBJ1-2; 7 nucleotides line up with TRBD1. With 1 base clipped from V and 6 bases from J, the junction kept 2 bases outside the gene matches. The CDR3 extends over 13 amino acids. Germline V gene data show CDR1 as LGHNA and CDR2 as YNFKEQ. CDR3 sequence reads: CASSQVTGDGYTF. CDR3 coding DNA: TGTGCCAGCAGCCAAGTCACAGGGGATGGCTACACCTTC.

This rearrangement joins TRBV7-8 to TRBJ2-1, with D possibly being TRBD2 (5 bases). The germline CDR1 and CDR2 sequences are SGHVS and FQNEAQ. The CDR3 extends over 12 amino acids. With 5 bases removed from V and 10 bases from J, the gap between germline ends came to 12 bases. CDR3 sequence reads: CASSARTLEQFF. CDR3 nucleotides: TGTGCCAGCAGCGCCCGGACTCTCGAGCAGTTCTTC.

The chain is built from TRBV6-5 and TRBJ2-1, with TRBD2 identical over 7 bases. This CDR3 has 15 amino acids. After removal of 4 bases from V and 6 bases from J, the junction contained 9 bases not matched to a gene. CDR1 is MNHEY, CDR2 SVGAGI, per germline. CDR3 DNA: TGTGCCAGCAGTTTCCTAGCGGACCCCTCCAATGAGCAGTTCTTC. It codes for CASSFLADPSNEQFF.

The chain couples TRBV4-3 to TRBJ2-7; 8 bases align to TRBD1. Trimming removed 0 bases from V and 2 bases from J; junction bases left unmatched: 3. From germline, CDR1 is LGHNA and CDR2 YSLEER. The length of the CDR3 is 15 residues. The CDR3 nucleotides are TGCGCCAGCAGCCAAGATCCGGGACAGGCCTACGAGCAGTACTTC. Its protein is CASSQDPGQAYEQYF.

The rearrangement links TRBV5-4 to TRBJ2-5; no firm D call. V was cut by 7 bases and J by 3 bases, with 10 bases left in between. This CDR3 is 12 amino acids long. The germline V gene has CDR1 SGHNT and CDR2 YYREEE (reference sequence). This CDR3 is CASPQNKETQYF. DNA of the CDR3: TGTGCCAGCCCACAGAATAAAGAGACCCAGTACTTC.

The chain carries TRBV30 and TRBJ2-3; TRBD1 might be the D (5 bases). V shed 0 bases and J shed 4 bases, with 8 bases lying between them. From germline, CDR1 is GTSNPN and CDR2 SVGIG (reference sequence). CDR3 length: 13 residues. CDR3 in amino acids: CAWSVGEADTQYF. The CDR3 coding sequence is TGTGCCTGGAGTGTAGGGGAAGCAGATACGCAGTATTTT.

The rearrangement links TRBV28 to TRBJ1-2; D perhaps matches TRBD1 (5 bases). Germline V gene data show CDR1 as MDHEN and CDR2 as SYDVKM. The CDR3 is 14 amino acids. V lost 2 bases and J 3 bases, leaving 10 bases between the germline ends. CDR3 nucleotide sequence: TGTGCCAGCAGTTTAGCAGGGTTTGACTATGGCTACACCTTC. Translation: CASSLAGFDYGYTF.

The chain combines TRBV5-1 with TRBJ2-3, with 10 bases matching TRBD2. V lost 1 base and J lost 2; bases outside the gene matches: 22. This CDR3 has 22 amino acids. Germline CDR1 is SGHRS and CDR2 is YFSETQ. The CDR3 reads CASSLTRPAGSGRATYTDTQYF. DNA for the CDR3: TGCGCCAGCAGCTTGACCAGACCAGCGGGAAGCGGGAGGGCCACCTACACAGATACGCAGTATTTT. The full variable domain, its missing parts supplied by reference TRBV5-1 and TRBJ2-3, is KAGVTQTPRYLIKTRGQQVTLSCSPISGHRSVSWYQQTPGQGLQFLFEYFSETQRNKGNFPGRFSGRQFSNSRSEMNVSTLELGDSALYLCASSLTRPAGSGRATYTDTQYFGPGTRLTVL.

The chain has TRBV9 and TRBJ2-3; 12 nucleotides line up with TRBD2. Germline trimming cut 2 bases from V and 3 bases from J; bases unmatched to any gene: 4. CDR1 is SGDLS and CDR2 is YYNGEE in the germline V gene. This CDR3 is built from 16 residues. DNA for the CDR3: TGTGCCAGCAGCGTGCGACTAGCGGGAGTGACAGATACGCAGTATTTT. This gives the protein CASSVRLAGVTDTQYF.

The chain recombines TRBV6-6 with TRBJ1-2; D is undetermined. The CDR3 has 15 residues. V lost 0 bases, J lost 0 bases, and 8 bases lay in between. Germline V lookup: CDR1 MNHNY, CDR2 SVGAGI (reference sequence). CDR3 amino acids: CASSYSRDTNYGYTF. CDR3 bases: TGTGCCAGCAGTTACTCGAGAGACACTAACTATGGCTACACCTTC.

This chain uses TRBV6-5 with TRBJ1-1; TRBD1 matches at 9 bases. V shed 6 bases, J shed 3 bases, and the junction held 5 bases outside the gene matches. Germline assignment: CDR1 MNHEY and CDR2 SVGAGI. CDR3 length: 14 residues. The CDR3 reads CASRIQGAYTEAFF. The DNA for the CDR3 is TGTGCCAGCAGGATACAGGGGGCTTACACTGAAGCTTTCTTT.

The CDR3 sequence: CASSLPGQGADEQYF. CDR3 in DNA: TGTGCCAGCAGCCTTCCGGGACAGGGGGCCGACGAGCAGTACTTC. The gene calls are TRBV14 and TRBJ2-7; TRBD1 matches at 12 bases. This CDR3 has 15 residues. With V trimmed by 4 bases and J by 5 bases, 6 bases remained unmatched. Germline-derived CDR1 and CDR2 are SGHDN and FVKESK. Drawing the rest from reference TRBV14 and TRBJ2-7, the complete variable domain is EAGVTQFPSHSVIEKGQTVTLRCDPISGHDNLYWYRRVMGKEIKFLLHFVKESKQDESGMPNNRFLAERTGGTYSTLKVQPAELEDSGVYFCASSLPGQGADEQYFGPGTRLTVT.

There are a few counts of this clone. This chain links TRBV30 with TRBJ1-6; D is uncertain. Germline V gives CDR1 GTSNPN, CDR2 SVGIG (reference sequence). The V end lost 4 bases, the J end lost 9 bases, and 10 bases lay between the germline ends. The CDR3 is made up of 12 amino acids. The CDR3: CAWNIRGSPLHF. CDR3 in DNA: TGTGCCTGGAACATTCGGGGTTCACCCCTCCACTTT.

The chain joins TRBV18 to TRBJ2-6, with 11 positions matching TRBD2. J lost 2 bases, V lost 6 bases, and 9 bases had no gene match. The CDR3 runs 18 residues. Germline CDR1 is KGHSH and CDR2 is LQKENI. The CDR3 sequence: CASSPGLAGGTGANVLTF. The CDR3 bases are TGTGCCAGCTCTCCGGGTCTAGCGGGAGGAACTGGGGCCAACGTCCTGACTTTC.

The chain is built from TRBV6-4 and TRBJ2-1; D ambiguous. V was trimmed by 2 bases and J by 2 bases, leaving 7 bases between them. The V gene's germline CDR1 is MRHNA and CDR2 SNTAGT. The CDR3 contains 14 residues. As DNA, the CDR3 is TGTGCCAGCAGTGACAGTAGTACCTACAATGAGCAGTTCTTC. Amino acid sequence: CASSDSSTYNEQFF.

The chain has TRBV6-5 and TRBJ2-4; D perhaps matches TRBD1 (6 bases). Germline V lookup: CDR1 MNHEY, CDR2 SVGAGI. With 5 bases removed from V and 16 bases from J, the gap between germline ends came to 18 bases. This CDR3 comprises 12 residues. The CDR3 region has the DNA TGTGCCAGCAGTATGCCACAGGGCCATTTATACTTC. Translated, it gives CASSMPQGHLYF.

This rearrangement joins TRBV4-3 to TRBJ2-4; no reliable D call. The CDR3 spans 17 residues. The V gene's germline CDR1 is LGHNA and CDR2 YSLEER. V was shortened by 0 bases and J by 0 bases, with 12 bases between the two germline ends. CDR3 region: CASSQEGAGLAKNIQYF. The CDR3, as DNA: TGCGCCAGCAGCCAAGAAGGCGCAGGTCTAGCCAAAAACATTCAGTACTTC.

The chain employs TRBV5-6 and TRBJ1-2; 7 bases are a match to TRBD1. The CDR3 is 16 residues long. V was pared by 1 base and J by 4 bases, with 10 bases of the junction left unmatched. Germline-derived CDR1 and CDR2 are SGHDT and YYEEEE. CDR3 DNA sequence: TGTGCCAGCAGCTTGCTCGACAGGGCAACAATCTATGGCTACACCTTC. Protein sequence: CASSLLDRATIYGYTF.